This TCR beta chain was obtained from a study of identical twins. Germline V gene lookup returns CDR1 DFQATT and CDR2 SNEGSKA (reference sequence). The CDR3 has 13 residues. This clonotype turned up a few times. An end of the junction differs from the germline gene, which may be a read error. One entry per CDR3 protein results from TCRdb running MiXCR on the 5' RACE reads. The data contain 200,000 to 250,000 distinct CDR3 sequences, over 5% of them singletons. The sample was also reused in another study, on T cells expressing NK-cell markers.

J is TRBJ2-2 and V is TRBV20-1, with 7 bases that match TRBD1. Sequencing was done on a sample of CD8+ T cells sorted from blood. This receptor was taken from a woman aged 18-35 years in good health. CDR3 sequence reads: CLGRDSQTGELFF. The CDR3 nucleotides read TGTTTGGGCCGGGACAGCCAAACCGGGGAGCTGTTTTTT.